This T cell receptor (beta chain) was sequenced during a study of shared T cell receptors in the human thymus. TCRdb's table, derived via immunoSEQ multiplex PCR, lists solely in-frame clones and lacks some. Here the sample spans some 400,000 clones, around 93% being singletons. V was shortened by 9 bases and J by 3 bases, with 17 bases between the two germline ends. Germline V gives CDR1 SEHNR, CDR2 FQNEAQ (reference sequence). This CDR3 is built from 14 residues. The chain recombines TRBV7-9 with TRBJ2-5; D possibly corresponds to TRBD1 (6 bases). Sequenced: thymocytes. This receptor was identified in a human donor. The CDR3 nucleotides are TGTGCCAGTGGGACGGACAGACAGGAAGAGACCCAGTACTTC. It is translated as CASGTDRQEETQYF.